The rows below give T cell receptor beta chains drawn from one sample of a study of cytomegalovirus exposure and HLA in healthy donors. TCRdb keeps only in-frame clones here, not all; method: immunoSEQ multiplex PCR. The sample includes 140,000 to 150,000 clones, 76% of them seen just once. Material for sequencing was PBMCs. These receptor sequences come from a man aged 40-49 years in good health and CMV-seronegative. The CDR3 runs from the conserved cysteine through the conserved F or W. D genes are given only for firm matches. Part of the rows lack a size; the others show once, few, many or a class for expanded clones.

V gene,clone size,CDR3 length,J gene,D gene,CDR3 protein,CDR3 DNA
TRBV19,-,16,TRBJ2-5,-,CASSFDGQILSQTQYF,TGTGCCAGTAGCTTCGATGGACAGATCCTATCCCAGACCCAGTACTTC
TRBV10-3,-,14,TRBJ2-4,-,CAISSDKAKNIQYF,TGTGCCATCAGCTCCGACAAAGCCAAAAACATTCAGTACTTC
TRBV29-1,-,13,TRBJ1-2,-,CSVQVPPFRGYTF,TGCAGCGTACAGGTTCCCCCGTTTAGGGGCTACACCTTC
TRBV4-3,once,15,TRBJ2-1,-,CASSQEGQPYNEQFF,TGCGCCAGCAGCCAAGAAGGACAGCCCTACAATGAGCAGTTCTTC
TRBV5-1,-,15,TRBJ1-3,TRBD1,CASSSGTASGNTIYF,TGCGCCAGCAGCTCCGGGACAGCCTCTGGAAACACCATATATTTT
TRBV7-8,-,14,TRBJ2-1,-,CASSPGLHGNEQFF,TGTGCCAGCAGCCCGGGACTGCATGGAAATGAGCAGTTCTTC
TRBV4-3,-,16,TRBJ2-2,-,CASSQEQETGSGELFF,TGCGCCAGCAGCCAAGAGCAGGAAACAGGGTCCGGGGAGCTGTTTTTT
TRBV19,-,15,TRBJ2-5,TRBD1,CASSVPQTGEETQYF,TGTGCCAGTAGTGTACCTCAGACAGGGGAGGAGACCCAGTACTTC
TRBV6-1,-,19,TRBJ2-2,TRBD2,CASSEEDRLWEGNTGELFF,TGTGCCAGCAGTGAAGAAGACCGTCTGTGGGAGGGGAACACCGGGGAGCTGTTTTTT
TRBV6-4,once,15,TRBJ2-3,TRBD1,CASSAQGPSTDTQYF,TGTGCCAGCAGCGCACAGGGGCCAAGCACAGATACGCAGTATTTT
TRBV19,once,15,TRBJ2-1,TRBD2,CASSTPGLAYNEQFF,TGTGCCAGTAGTACACCGGGACTAGCTTACAATGAGCAGTTCTTC
TRBV7-3,once,14,TRBJ2-2,TRBD1,CASKDRVDTGELFF,TGTGCCAGCAAGGACAGGGTAGACACCGGGGAGCTGTTTTTT
TRBV10-3,few,15,TRBJ2-7,TRBD2,CAISITSGSLDEQYF,TGTGCCATCAGCATCACTAGCGGGAGTCTCGACGAGCAGTACTTC
TRBV19,-,14,TRBJ2-7,-,CASSRSGGNYEQYF,TGTGCCAGTAGTAGGTCAGGGGGGAACTACGAGCAGTACTTC
TRBV7-9,-,12,TRBJ2-5,TRBD2,CASGGSELEQYF,TGTGCAAGCGGGGGGTCCGAGCTAGAGCAGTACTTC
TRBV7-6,-,15,TRBJ2-1,TRBD2,CASSVESGLGVEQFF,TGTGCCAGCAGCGTCGAGTCGGGACTAGGTGTTGAGCAGTTCTTC
TRBV7-3,-,15,TRBJ2-6,-,CASSLSGSGANVLTF,TGTGCCAGCAGCTTGAGCGGCTCTGGGGCCAACGTCCTGACTTTC
TRBV5-7,-,12,TRBJ2-7,-,CASSGDCYEQYF,TGTGCCAGCAGCGGTGACTGTTACGAGCAGTACTTC
TRBV5-1,-,15,TRBJ2-7,TRBD1,CASSITGTASYEQYF,TGCGCCAGCAGCATCACCGGGACAGCCTCCTACGAGCAGTACTTC
TRBV20-1,-,11,TRBJ2-7,-,CSAVQGYEQYF,TGCAGTGCGGTACAGGGTTACGAGCAGTACTTC
TRBV20-1,few,10,TRBJ1-4,-,CSARQGKTVF,TGCAGTGCTAGACAGGGAAAAACTGTTTTT
TRBV4-1,-,16,TRBJ2-2,-,CASSPAGTRNTGELFF,TGCGCCAGCAGCCCCGCCGGGACTCGGAACACCGGGGAGCTGTTTTTT
TRBV27,-,16,TRBJ2-7,-,CASSPRGGTISYEQYF,TGTGCCAGCAGTCCAAGGGGGGGGACTATCTCCTACGAGCAGTACTTC
TRBV27,-,12,TRBJ2-7,TRBD1,CASRDSSYEQYF,TGTGCCAGCCGGGACAGCTCCTACGAGCAGTACTTC
TRBV29-1,-,12,TRBJ2-3,-,CSIDRNTDTQYF,TGCAGCATTGACAGGAACACAGATACGCAGTATTTT
TRBV6-1,-,13,TRBJ2-3,-,CAYSQDSTDTQYF,TGTGCCTATAGTCAAGATAGCACAGATACGCAGTATTTT
TRBV9,-,15,TRBJ2-7,TRBD1,CASSVDGQGVSEQYF,TGTGCCAGCAGCGTAGACGGACAGGGGGTAAGTGAGCAGTACTTC
TRBV9,-,16,TRBJ2-2,TRBD2,CASSVSPGTSIGELFF,TGTGCCAGCAGCGTTTCGCCCGGGACTAGCATCGGGGAGCTGTTTTTT
TRBV4-1,-,16,TRBJ2-1,TRBD2,CASSQEAGASYNEQFF,TGCGCCAGCAGCCAAGAGGCGGGAGCCTCCTACAATGAGCAGTTCTTC
TRBV6-1,-,15,TRBJ2-3,TRBD1,CASSLRDRGSDTQYF,TGTGCCAGCAGTCTTCGGGACAGGGGGTCAGATACGCAGTATTTT
TRBV5-1,-,15,TRBJ2-7,TRBD1,CASSLPGQVPGEQYF,TGCGCCAGCAGCTTACCAGGACAGGTTCCTGGCGAGCAGTACTTC
TRBV2,-,14,TRBJ2-6,-,CASSVGAGANVLTF,TGTGCCAGCAGTGTTGGAGCTGGGGCCAACGTCCTGACTTTC
TRBV5-1,-,17,TRBJ2-1,-,CASSKPPNRAAYNEQFF,TGCGCCAGCAGCAAACCACCCAACCGAGCGGCGTACAATGAGCAGTTCTTC
TRBV7-8,-,15,TRBJ2-7,-,CASKGEVWFSYEQYF,TGTGCCAGCAAGGGAGAGGTCTGGTTCTCCTACGAGCAGTACTTC
TRBV7-6,-,15,TRBJ2-1,-,CASSLVGGLDNEQFF,TGTGCCAGCAGCTTGGTTGGGGGCTTGGACAATGAGCAGTTCTTC
TRBV5-4,-,15,TRBJ2-7,TRBD2,CASSTDGGRAYEQYF,TGTGCCAGCAGCACGGACGGGGGGAGGGCCTACGAGCAGTACTTC
TRBV4-2,once,15,TRBJ2-5,TRBD1,CASSQPGTARGTQYF,TGTGCCAGCAGCCAACCCGGGACAGCACGGGGGACCCAGTACTTC
TRBV6-6,-,15,TRBJ2-2,TRBD2,CASSYRAGEGRELFF,TGTGCCAGCAGTTACCGAGCGGGGGAAGGCCGGGAGCTGTTTTTT
TRBV10-1,-,13,TRBJ2-7,TRBD1,CASSTDRVYEQYF,TGCGCCAGCAGTACGGACAGGGTCTACGAGCAGTACTTC
TRBV6-5,-,14,TRBJ1-3,-,CASSWARDGNTIYF,TGTGCCAGCAGTTGGGCCCGAGACGGAAACACCATATATTTT
TRBV29-1,few,16,TRBJ2-5,TRBD2,CSGQGLAGGIGETQYF,TGCAGCGGCCAGGGACTAGCGGGAGGGATCGGTGAGACCCAGTACTTC
TRBV18,-,16,TRBJ2-3,TRBD1,CASSPAGTGFTDTQYF,TGTGCCAGCTCGCCGGCCGGGACAGGGTTCACAGATACGCAGTATTTT
TRBV7-9,-,14,TRBJ2-1,TRBD2,CASSGTTQYNEQFF,TGTGCCAGCAGCGGGACTACACAGTACAATGAGCAGTTCTTC
TRBV10-1,-,13,TRBJ1-4,-,CARFDRRNEKLFF,TGCGCCAGGTTTGACAGGCGGAATGAAAAACTGTTTTTT